This TCR beta chain emerged from a study of neoadjuvant nivolumab and ipilimumab in lung cancer (dated by TCRdb to about 2020). About the full investigation: Nivolumab was given at 3 mg/kg intravenously on days 1, 15 and 29, and the combination arm added ipilimumab 1 mg/kg on day 1 only. The major pathologic response (MPR) rate in the intention-to-treat population in each study arm was designated as the primary trial endpoint. Of the approximately 44 patients with operable NSCLC treated in the trial, approximately 23 were randomized to nivolumab monotherapy and some 21 to nivolumab plus ipilimumab. TCR repertoires were compared between pretherapy (baseline) peripheral blood and tumors resected at surgery after neoadjuvant immune checkpoint blockade. Matched pretherapy and resected tumor pairs were analyzed for seven patients, of whom four received nivolumab and three received nivolumab plus ipilimumab.

The CDR3 numbers 14 residues from cysteine through phenylalanine. The read is trimmed to its CDR3 DNA, 42 bases read in frame from base 1. In the germline V gene, CDR1 corresponds to MNHEY and CDR2 to SVGAGI. V loses 2 bases of germline sequence and J loses 1 base, and the interval between the two ends is 8 bases. The library came from the immunoSEQ multiplex PCR assay. As for the original processing: Repertoires were summarized in terms of richness and clonality, and significantly expanded and contracted clones between pre- and post-therapy samples were identified. Drawn from immuneACCESS, this table holds only the in-frame rearrangements with V and J called that TCRdb kept. Clones are partly lost; checked studies trace under half to an unresolved V gene and leave the rest unexplained. V and J calls and clone size follow that table, whereas D and trimming were derived from the DNA. The sample table shows about 20,000 clones, and 75% to 85% are seen once. Around 7% of the sample comes from the top ten.

General conclusions and limits of the study: A small number of samples was subjected to TCR sequencing. From pretherapy to surgery, tumor T-cell richness and clonality went up in three of three dual-therapy tumors, versus only two of four nivolumab-treated tumors. Pretherapy blood TCR richness correlated positively with richness in tumors resected after neoadjuvant therapy (Spearman R ≈ 0.85). Greater TCR richness and clonality were observed in resected tumors than in tumor-adjacent uninvolved lung, and increases were observed in more dual-therapy-treated tumors. No significant correlation was found between TCR clonality and pathologic tumor regression, and only one major-pathologic-response sample was available for the clonality analysis.

The time point label, as the study defines it: at surgical resection after neoadjuvant nivolumab +/- ipilimumab. Samples came from the phase 2 randomized NEOSTAR trial, which tested neoadjuvant nivolumab or nivolumab plus ipilimumab followed by surgery in operable NSCLC. On this clone itself: Its antigen is currently not known. No qualities accompany the bases; no much larger clone lies one base away.

Sequencing was performed on tumor tissue, taken after neoadjuvant nivolumab, alone or with ipilimumab, at or shortly before surgery. This chain is built from TRBV6-5 and TRBJ2-5; the D gene is possibly TRBD2, with 6 bases matching. The source of this sequence is an adult with non-small cell lung cancer. The sequence in DNA is TGTGCCAGCAGTTACCGGGGACTCCAAGAGACCCAGTACTTC. It encodes CASSYRGLQETQYF.